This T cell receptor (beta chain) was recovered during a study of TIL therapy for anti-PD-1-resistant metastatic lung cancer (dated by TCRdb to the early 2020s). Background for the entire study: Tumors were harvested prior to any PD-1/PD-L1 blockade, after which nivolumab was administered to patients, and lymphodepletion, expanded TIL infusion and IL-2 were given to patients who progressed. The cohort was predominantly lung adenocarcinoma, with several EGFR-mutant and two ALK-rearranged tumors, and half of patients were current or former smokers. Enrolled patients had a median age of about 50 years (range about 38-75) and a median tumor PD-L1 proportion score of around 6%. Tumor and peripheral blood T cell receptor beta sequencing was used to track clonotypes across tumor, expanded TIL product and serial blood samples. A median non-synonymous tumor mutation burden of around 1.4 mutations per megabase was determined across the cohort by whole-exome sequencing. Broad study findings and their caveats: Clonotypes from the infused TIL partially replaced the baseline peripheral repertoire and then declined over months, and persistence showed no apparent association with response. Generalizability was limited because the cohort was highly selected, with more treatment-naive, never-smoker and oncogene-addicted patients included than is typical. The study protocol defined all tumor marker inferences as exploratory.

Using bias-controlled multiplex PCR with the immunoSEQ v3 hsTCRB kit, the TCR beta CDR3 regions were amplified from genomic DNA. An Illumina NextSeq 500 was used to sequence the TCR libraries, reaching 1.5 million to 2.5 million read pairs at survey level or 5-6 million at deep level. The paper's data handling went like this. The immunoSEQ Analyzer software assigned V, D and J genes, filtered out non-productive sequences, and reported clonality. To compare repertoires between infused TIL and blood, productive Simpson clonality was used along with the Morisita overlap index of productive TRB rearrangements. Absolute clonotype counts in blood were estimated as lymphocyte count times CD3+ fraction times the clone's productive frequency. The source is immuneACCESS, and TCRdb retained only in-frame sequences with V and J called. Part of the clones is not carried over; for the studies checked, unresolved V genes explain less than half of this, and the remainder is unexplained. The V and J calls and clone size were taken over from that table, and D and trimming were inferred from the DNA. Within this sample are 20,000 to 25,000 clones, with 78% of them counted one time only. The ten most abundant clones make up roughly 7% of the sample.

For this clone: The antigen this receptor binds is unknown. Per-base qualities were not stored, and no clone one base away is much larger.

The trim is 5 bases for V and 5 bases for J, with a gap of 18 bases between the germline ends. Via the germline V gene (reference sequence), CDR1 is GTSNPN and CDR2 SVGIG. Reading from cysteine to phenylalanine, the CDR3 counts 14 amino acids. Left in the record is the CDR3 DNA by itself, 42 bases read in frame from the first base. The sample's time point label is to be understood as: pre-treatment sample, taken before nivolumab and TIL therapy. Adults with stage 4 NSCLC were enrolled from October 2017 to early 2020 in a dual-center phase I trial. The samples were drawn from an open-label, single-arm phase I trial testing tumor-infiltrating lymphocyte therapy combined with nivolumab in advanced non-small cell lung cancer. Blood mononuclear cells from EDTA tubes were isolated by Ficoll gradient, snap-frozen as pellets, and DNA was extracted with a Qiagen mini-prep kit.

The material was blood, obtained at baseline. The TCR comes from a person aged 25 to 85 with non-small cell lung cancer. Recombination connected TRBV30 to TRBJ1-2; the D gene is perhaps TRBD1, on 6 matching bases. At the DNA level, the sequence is TGTGCCTGGGGGGCCCGGAGCCAGGGGTATGGCTACACCTTC. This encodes CAWGARSQGYGYTF. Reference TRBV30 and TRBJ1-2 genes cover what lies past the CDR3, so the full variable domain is SQTIHQWPATLVQPVGSPLSLECTVEGTSNPNLYWYRQAAGRGLQLLFYSVGIGQISSEVPQNLSASRPQDRQFILSSKKLLLSDSGFYLCAWGARSQGYGYTFGSGTRLTVV.